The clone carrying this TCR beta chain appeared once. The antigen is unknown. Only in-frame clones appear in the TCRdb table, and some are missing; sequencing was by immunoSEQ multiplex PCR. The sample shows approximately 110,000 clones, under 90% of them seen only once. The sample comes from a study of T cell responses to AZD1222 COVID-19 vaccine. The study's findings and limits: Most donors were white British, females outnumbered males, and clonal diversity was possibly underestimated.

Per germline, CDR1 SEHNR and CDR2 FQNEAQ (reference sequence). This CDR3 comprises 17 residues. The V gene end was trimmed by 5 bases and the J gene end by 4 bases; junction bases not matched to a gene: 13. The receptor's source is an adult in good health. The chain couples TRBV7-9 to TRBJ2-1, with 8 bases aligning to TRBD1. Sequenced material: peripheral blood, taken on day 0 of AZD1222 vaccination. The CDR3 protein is CASSPGTGLWGYNEQFF. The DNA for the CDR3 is TGTGCCAGCAGCCCCGGGACAGGCCTATGGGGATACAATGAGCAGTTCTTC.